This T cell receptor beta chain was sequenced during a study of blood T cell repertoires in COVID-19. At the level of the study: Samples taken during acute and convalescent COVID-19 were collected in the United States, Italy and Spain. Sample material is recorded as cDNA or gDNA derived from T cells, B-cell-depleted T cells, or PBMCs.

Patients in Seattle were enrolled during active infection, then followed longitudinally. Per the study methods: From reference gene primer amplification, estimates of nucleated cell counts were derived. Libraries were prepared by immunoSEQ multiplex PCR; TCRdb keeps only in-frame clonotypes and omits some of them. For V, J and clone size, that table is used; D and trimming come from the DNA. The sample yields 150,000 to 200,000 clones, roughly 91% seen once. The CDR3 length is 13 residues. Germline V gene data show CDR1 as MDHEN and CDR2 as SYDVKM. Trimming left V 6 bases short and J 9 bases short, with 15 bases between.

This TCR derives from a man aged 18 to 29 with COVID-19, enrolled during active disease. The chain links TRBV28 to TRBJ1-5; perhaps TRBD1 as D (6 bases). Sequencing was performed on peripheral blood. CDR3 amino acids: CASSINRAGPQHF. For the CDR3, the DNA is TGTGCCAGCAGCATAAACAGGGCTGGGCCCCAGCATTTT.